These T cell receptor beta chains were read from a single sample in a study of T cell responses to AZD1222 COVID-19 vaccine. Measured with immunoSEQ multiplex PCR; TCRdb has only the in-frame clones, and not every one. The table has 150,000 or so clones, approximately 90% seen once; the top ten hold over 1%. The sequenced sample was peripheral blood, obtained 28 days after the second AZD1222 dose. These TCRs come from an adult who received the AZD1222 COVID-19 vaccine. CDR3s include the opening cysteine and the closing phenylalanine or tryptophan. D genes are given only for firm matches. Not all rows give a size; the values are once, few, many and, for expanded clones, a class.

clone size | J gene | V gene | D gene | CDR3 DNA | CDR3 protein
. | TRBJ2-2 | TRBV5-6 | TRBD2 | TGTGCCAGCGGGAGGAAGCGGGGGTATTCCGGGGAGCTGTTTTTT | CASGRKRGYSGELFF
. | TRBJ2-7 | TRBV11-2 | . | TGTGCCAGCAGCCCTACTGAAATAATAGAGGATCCCTCCTACGAGCAGTACTTC | CASSPTEIIEDPSYEQYF
. | TRBJ1-1 | TRBV10-3 | TRBD1 | TGTGCCATCAGGCGGGACAGTATGAACACTGAAGCTTTCTTT | CAIRRDSMNTEAFF
. | TRBJ2-1 | TRBV18 | TRBD2 | TGTGCCAGCTCACCAGGACTAGCGGGGAGCGATAATGAGCAGTTCTTC | CASSPGLAGSDNEQFF
. | TRBJ2-3 | TRBV27 | . | TGTGCCAGCAGTCCACCGCCGGTGGATACGCAGTATTTT | CASSPPPVDTQYF
. | TRBJ2-7 | TRBV5-1 | TRBD1 | TGCGCCAGCAGCTTGGATGGGACAGGGGGAACAGTCGGCGAGCAGTACTTC | CASSLDGTGGTVGEQYF
. | TRBJ2-5 | TRBV18 | . | TGTGCCAGCTCACCGCCCGGAGGGACCCAGTACTTC | CASSPPGGTQYF
. | TRBJ2-6 | TRBV19 | . | TGTGCCAGTAGTCGGCTAGAGGCCAACGTCCTGACTTTC | CASSRLEANVLTF
. | TRBJ1-4 | TRBV29-1 | . | TGCAGCGTGATTCCAGGAGACCCAAATGAAAAACTGTTTTTT | CSVIPGDPNEKLFF
. | TRBJ2-2 | TRBV29-1 | TRBD1 | TGCAGCGTTGTACTCCGACAGGGTCGCACCGGGGAGCTGTTTTTT | CSVVLRQGRTGELFF
. | TRBJ1-3 | TRBV9 | . | TGTGCCAGCAGCGCCCCTGGAAACACCATATATTTT | CASSAPGNTIYF
. | TRBJ2-3 | TRBV6-5 | . | TGTGCCAGCACCGCGGACTGGAGCACAGATACGCAGTATTTT | CASTADWSTDTQYF
once | TRBJ2-7 | TRBV10-1 | . | TGCGCCAGCAGTGAGTCGGAGGGAGGAAGAAAGCAGTACTTC | CASSESEGGRKQYF
. | TRBJ2-5 | TRBV9 | . | TGTGCCAGCAGCGTGGGGGGCCAAGAGACCCAGTACTTC | CASSVGGQETQYF
. | TRBJ1-1 | TRBV12-3/TRBV12-4 | . | TGTGCCAGCAGTTTTACAGGGGAAGCTTTCTTT | CASSFTGEAFF
. | TRBJ2-1 | TRBV5-1 | TRBD2 | TGCGCCAGCAGCCCTCCGGGACTAGCGGCTGAGCAGTTCTTC | CASSPPGLAAEQFF
few | TRBJ1-4 | TRBV5-1 | . | TGCGCCAGCAGCCTTGACGGATGGGGGGGATCTCGGGAAAAACTGTTTTTT | CASSLDGWGGSREKLFF
. | TRBJ2-1 | TRBV5-4 | TRBD2 | TGTGCCAGCAGCCCGGGACTAGCGGCAGGGAGGAGCTCCTACAATGAGCAGTTCTTC | CASSPGLAAGRSSYNEQFF
once | TRBJ1-5 | TRBV7-2 | TRBD1 | TGTGCCAGCAGGCCCAGCACAGGGGCAGGCAATCAGCCCCAGCATTTT | CASRPSTGAGNQPQHF
. | TRBJ2-7 | TRBV5-5 | . | TGTGCCAGCAGCCCGGACCCCTACGAGCAGTACTTC | CASSPDPYEQYF
. | TRBJ2-5 | TRBV5-1 | . | TGCGCCAGCAGCTCCGGATTGTACCAAGAGACCCAGTACTTC | CASSSGLYQETQYF
. | TRBJ1-3 | TRBV3-1/TRBV3-2 | . | TGTGCCAGCAGCCAAAAAAAGGGGCGACCTGGAAACACCATATATTTT | CASSQKKGRPGNTIYF
. | TRBJ1-2 | TRBV18 | TRBD1 | TGTGCCAGCTCACCTGCCGGGGACAGAGGGGCGGCGGGCTACACCTTC | CASSPAGDRGAAGYTF
. | TRBJ1-4 | TRBV4-3 | . | TGCGCCAGCAGCCAAGATTTGGGCGGAGTTAATGAAAAACTGTTTTTT | CASSQDLGGVNEKLFF
. | TRBJ1-1 | TRBV27 | TRBD1 | TGTGCCAGCAGTTCCTTCAGGGGGGGCTTGGCTGTGGCTGAAGCTTTCTTT | CASSSFRGGLAVAEAFF
. | TRBJ1-1 | TRBV6-5 | . | TGTGCCAGCAGGGGGAACAGGCGGTCGAACACTGAAGCTTTCTTT | CASRGNRRSNTEAFF